The 3 T cell receptor beta chains reported below all come from one sample, sequenced in a study of cytomegalovirus exposure and HLA in healthy donors. 60 Vbeta and 13 Jbeta primers were used in PCR. Here immunoSEQ multiplex PCR was the method, and the copy in TCRdb shows in-frame clones only, minus some. Among about 180,000 clones listed, around 80% were seen once. Material for sequencing was PBMCs. Source of these receptors: a woman between 40 and 50 years old in good health and CMV-seronegative.

V usage is TRBV11-3 and J usage is TRBJ1-6; TRBD1 agrees at 8 bases. The germline V gene has CDR1 SGHNT and CDR2 YENEEA. The CDR3 consists of 15 residues. After removal of 5 bases from V and 10 bases from J, the junction contained 10 bases not matched to a gene. CDR3 loop: CASSPGQGGRSPLHF. The CDR3 nucleotides are TGTGCCAGCAGCCCTGGACAGGGAGGAAGATCACCCCTCCACTTT. Supplemented by reference TRBV11-3 and TRBJ1-6, the full variable domain reads EAGVVQSPRYKIIEKKQPVAFWCNPISGHNTLYWYLQNLGQGPELLIRYENEEAVDDSQLPKDRFSAERLKGVDSTLKIQPAELGDSAVYLCASSPGQGGRSPLHFGNGTRLTVT.

The rearrangement links TRBV19 to TRBJ1-1; 8 bases agree with TRBD1. After removal of 10 bases from V and 6 bases from J, the junction contained 16 bases not matched to a gene. The CDR3 contains 15 residues. The germline CDR1 and CDR2 sequences are LNHDA and SQIVND (reference sequence). The CDR3 here is CAILNPQGVIAEAFF. The CDR3 DNA sequence: TGTGCCATTTTAAACCCACAGGGGGTGATCGCTGAAGCTTTCTTT.

The chain links TRBV28 to TRBJ2-5, with 9 bases lining up with TRBD1. Looked up from germline, CDR1 is MDHEN and CDR2 is SYDVKM. The CDR3 has 15 amino acids. Losses at the gene ends were 4 bases for V and 5 bases for J; bases not matched to a gene: 8. The CDR3 here is CASSYRGRDVETQYF. CDR3 in DNA: TGTGCCAGCAGTTACAGGGGGCGAGATGTGGAGACCCAGTACTTC.